The 18 T cell receptor beta chains given below trace back to one sample, sequenced in a study of shared clonotypes between healthy human individuals. The data were produced by immunoSEQ multiplex PCR, yet TCRdb's version contains in-frame clones alone and is incomplete. The table lists about 1.1 million clones, 70% to 80% of them singletons. The sample was memory CD4+ T cells from PBMCs. Subset here: CD45RA-negative fraction. The receptor source for this set is a man aged 18 to 35 in good health. Some clones in this sample may be carry-over from other donors' samples.

This clone was detected once. The J gene is TRBJ1-5, the V gene TRBV4-1, with TRBD1 as a possible D gene (6 bases). Germline CDR1 MGHRA, CDR2 YSYEKL. This CDR3 contains 18 residues. V lost 4 bases and J lost 5, with 24 bases in between. The CDR3 sequence is CASSRNLAPRGLDQPQHF. DNA of the CDR3: TGCGCCAGCAGCCGCAACTTGGCCCCCCGGGGGCTAGATCAGCCCCAGCATTTT.

The V call is TRBV21-1, the J call TRBJ1-4; the table calls TRBD1, which could not be checked here. TRBV21-1 is a pseudogene segment. The CDR3 has 19 residues. In nucleotides, the CDR3 is TGTGCCAGCAGCAAAGACAGGACAGGGGGTATAATGACTAATGAAAAACTGTTTTTT. Translated: CASSKDRTGGIMTNEKLFF.

Concerning this clone itself: A much larger clone is a single base away; this may be a read error. This chain uses TRBV7-2 with TRBJ2-3; D gene uncertain. V shed 3 bases and J shed 2 bases, with 3 bases lying between them. CDR1 is SGHTA, CDR2 FQGNSA, per germline. The CDR3 spans 12 residues. CDR3 nucleotide sequence: TGTGCCAGCAGCTTTGTCACAGATACGCAGTATTTT. Its protein product is CASSFVTDTQYF.

The V and J genes are TRBV5-6 and TRBJ2-5; possible D gene TRBD1, 6 bases. Germline CDR1 is SGHDT and CDR2 is YYEEEE. Deletions cut 0 bases from V and 4 bases from J, with 13 bases between. CDR3 length: 15 residues. CDR3 sequence (DNA): TGTGCCAGCAGCTTGGTGTCAGGGGTTGTAGAGACCCAGTACTTC. Its protein product is CASSLVSGVVETQYF.

The CDR3 reads CASSLANGREADTQYF. CDR3 nucleotides: TGCGCCAGCAGCTTGGCTAACGGGAGGGAGGCAGATACGCAGTATTTT. This rearrangement joins TRBV5-1 to TRBJ2-3, with 8 bases matching TRBD2. The CDR3 extends over 16 amino acids. The V segment lost 0 bases and the J segment 4 bases; nucleotides outside the gene matches: 7. Germline V gene sequence: CDR1 SGHRS, CDR2 YFSETQ. Full variable domain (outside the CDR3, taken from reference TRBV5-1 and TRBJ2-3): KAGVTQTPRYLIKTRGQQVTLSCSPISGHRSVSWYQQTPGQGLQFLFEYFSETQRNKGNFPGRFSGRQFSNSRSEMNVSTLELGDSALYLCASSLANGREADTQYFGPGTRLTVL.

In this sample, this clone turned up a few times. The CDR3 spells CASSLSGATSSGANVLTF. The CDR3 nucleotides are TGTGCCAGCAGCTTGTCAGGGGCTACCAGCTCTGGGGCCAACGTCCTGACTTTC. The V gene is TRBV5-4, the J gene TRBJ2-6; D perhaps matches TRBD1 (6 bases). Trimming took 1 base from V and 0 from J, leaving 14 bases between them. CDR1 is SGHNT and CDR2 is YYREEE in the germline V gene (reference sequence). The CDR3 sequence is 18 residues long.

This clone is a singleton in its sample. The chain joins TRBV5-1 to TRBJ2-1; D is perhaps TRBD1 or TRBD2 (6 bases each). The CDR3 is 17 amino acids. V dropped 3 bases and J dropped 4 bases, with 20 bases sitting between them. Per germline, CDR1 SGHRS and CDR2 YFSETQ. In DNA, the CDR3 is TGCGCCAGCAGCTCGACCGTAGGGGGGACTCGGTACAATGAGCAGTTCTTC. It is translated as CASSSTVGGTRYNEQFF.

The chain carries TRBV7-2 and TRBJ2-5; 9 bases fit TRBD1. V shed 4 bases and J 2 bases; nucleotides not matched to a gene: 5. Germline V gene data show CDR1 as SGHTA and CDR2 as FQGNSA. The length of the CDR3 is 15 residues. The CDR3 DNA follows: TGTGCCAGCAGCTACGCCGGGACAGGGCAAGAGACCCAGTACTTC. This translates into CASSYAGTGQETQYF.

This rearrangement joins TRBV11-2 to TRBJ1-2, with a tentative D call TRBD1 (5 bases). V lost 4 bases and J 2 bases, leaving 11 bases between the germline ends. CDR3 length: 14 residues. Germline V gives CDR1 SGHAT, CDR2 FQNNGV. CDR3: CASSWGTGNYGYTF. The CDR3 DNA is TGTGCCAGCAGCTGGGGAACAGGCAACTATGGCTACACCTTC.

V is TRBV19 and J is TRBJ1-5; D gene uncertain. The CDR3 consists of 14 residues. V lost 1 base and J lost 0, with 4 bases in between. Germline CDR1 and CDR2: LNHDA and SQIVND (reference sequence). The CDR3 bases are TGTGCCAGTAGTATAGGTTTTAGCAATCAGCCCCAGCATTTT. Protein sequence: CASSIGFSNQPQHF. Based on the CDR3 plus reference TRBV19 and TRBJ1-5, the full variable domain is DGGITQSPKYLFRKEGQNVTLSCEQNLNHDAMYWYRQDPGQGLRLIYYSQIVNDFQKGDIAEGYSVSREKKESFPLTVTSAQKNPTAFYLCASSIGFSNQPQHFGDGTRLSIL.

The V gene is TRBV5-1, the J gene TRBJ2-3, with TRBD2 identical over 8 bases. V shed 2 bases and J 4 bases; nucleotides not matched to a gene: 6. The CDR3 has 15 amino acids. Germline-derived CDR1 and CDR2 are SGHRS and YFSETQ. CDR3 loop: CASSLQAGEADTQYF. The DNA for the CDR3 is TGCGCCAGCAGCTTACAAGCGGGAGAAGCAGATACGCAGTATTTT.

Comments on this clone: With a much larger clone just one base away, this may be a read error. This chain joins TRBV2 and TRBJ2-5; D unresolved. Germline CDR1 reads SNHLY; CDR2 reads FYNNEI. This CDR3 spans 11 amino acids. Trimming left V 6 bases short and J 2 bases short, with 4 bases between. CDR3 coding DNA: TGTGCCAGCAGAAAACAAGAGACCCAGTACTTC. Protein product: CASRKQETQYF.

The table lists this clone with a count of one. This rearrangement joins TRBV6-1 to TRBJ1-5, with unresolved D. The CDR3 consists of 13 residues. Germline CDR1 is MNHNS and CDR2 is SASEGT. V gave up 3 bases and J gave up 1 base, with 4 bases separating them. CDR3: CASSEWSNQPQHF. In DNA, the CDR3 is TGTGCCAGCAGTGAGTGGAGCAATCAGCCCCAGCATTTT.

J is TRBJ1-1 and V is TRBV7-6; possible D gene TRBD1, 5 bases. Trimming pared 5 bases from V and 4 bases from J, leaving 20 bases between. This CDR3 is 16 amino acids long. Germline V gene data show CDR1 as SGHVS and CDR2 as FNYEAQ. The CDR3 DNA is TGTGCCAGCAGCGGAACCCACGGGGCCAAAGGCACTGAAGCTTTCTTT. It yields the protein CASSGTHGAKGTEAFF.

This chain links TRBV30 with TRBJ1-2; no firm D call. CDR3 length: 13 residues. Germline V gene lookup returns CDR1 GTSNPN and CDR2 SVGIG (reference sequence). Trimming took off 6 bases at V and 4 bases at J, with 15 bases between the two ends. The CDR3 here is CACTRNAGYGYTF. As DNA, the CDR3 is TGTGCCTGTACCCGCAACGCCGGCTATGGCTACACCTTC. Full variable domain (rest looked up from reference TRBV30 and TRBJ1-2): SQTIHQWPATLVQPVGSPLSLECTVEGTSNPNLYWYRQAAGRGLQLLFYSVGIGQISSEVPQNLSASRPQDRQFILSSKKLLLSDSGFYLCACTRNAGYGYTFGSGTRLTVV.

V gene TRBV18 combines with J gene TRBJ2-2; 7 bases are a match to TRBD1. The germline CDR1 and CDR2 sequences are KGHSH and LQKENI. With V trimmed by 2 bases and J by 4 bases, 7 bases remained unmatched. The CDR3 has 16 amino acids. The CDR3 sequence is CASSPKDRRITGELFF. CDR3 nucleotide sequence: TGTGCCAGCTCACCAAAGGACAGGCGGATCACCGGGGAGCTGTTTTTT. Looking up the rest from reference TRBV18 and TRBJ2-2 gives the full variable domain: NAGVMQNPRHLVRRRGQEARLRCSPMKGHSHVYWYRQLPEEGLKFMVYLQKENIIDESGMPKERFSAEFPKEGPSILRIQQVVRGDSAAYFCASSPKDRRITGELFFGEGSRLTVL.

About this clone itself: A far larger clone differs by one base, so this is likely a read error. The chain uses TRBV10-3 and TRBJ1-4, with 10 bases lining up with TRBD1. This CDR3 is built from 15 residues. The germline gives CDR1 ENHRY, CDR2 SYGVKD. V dropped 5 bases and J dropped 8; count of bases not matched to a gene: 8. The CDR3 loop reads CAISRDRGRREKLFF. The CDR3 DNA reads TGTGCCATCAGTAGGGACAGGGGCAGGAGAGAAAAACTGTTTTTT.

Comment on this clone: Other DNA sequences in the sample encode the same CDR3. The chain links TRBV7-2 to TRBJ2-1; D unresolved. Germline assignment: CDR1 SGHTA and CDR2 FQGNSA. The CDR3 spans 11 residues. V was clipped by 1 base and J by 8 bases, with 3 bases between them. Here the CDR3 reads CASSLGDEQFF. The CDR3 bases are TGTGCCAGCAGCTTAGGGGATGAGCAGTTCTTC.